This T cell receptor beta chain was captured in a study of blood T cell repertoires in COVID-19. Study as a whole: COVID-19 samples, acute and convalescent, were from the United States, Italy and Spain. Nucleic acid was either cDNA or gDNA, and it came from T cells, B-cell-depleted T cells, or PBMCs.

Source study methods: Nucleated cell counts were estimated from reference gene primer amplification. Produced via immunoSEQ multiplex PCR; TCRdb's table is partial and in-frame only. V and J calls and clone size follow that table, whereas D and trimming were derived from the DNA. The profile shows 60,000 to 85,000 clones, 80% to 90% of them singletons. The germline gives CDR1 SGHRS, CDR2 YFSETQ. The length of the CDR3 is 16 residues. V was shortened by 0 bases and J by 0 bases, with 12 bases between the two germline ends. The chain combines TRBV5-1 with TRBJ2-5; D is perhaps TRBD2 (5 bases). Source material: peripheral blood. This TCR derives from a woman of 80 years or more with active or convalescent COVID-19. This CDR3 reads CASSLDPGSNQETQYF. CDR3 sequence (DNA): TGCGCCAGCAGCTTGGACCCGGGGTCCAACCAAGAGACCCAGTACTTC. The variable domain in full, completed from reference TRBV5-1 and TRBJ2-5, reads KAGVTQTPRYLIKTRGQQVTLSCSPISGHRSVSWYQQTPGQGLQFLFEYFSETQRNKGNFPGRFSGRQFSNSRSEMNVSTLELGDSALYLCASSLDPGSNQETQYFGPGTRLLVL.